Listed below are T cell receptor beta chains from one sample, sequenced in a study of CD8+ T cells in alopecia areata. Clones were sequenced by immunoSEQ multiplex PCR, and TCRdb holds only the in-frame ones, with some missing. Counted here are about 250,000 clones, over 45% occurring once; the ten biggest clones make up roughly 0.88%. Sequenced material: CD4+ T cells sorted from blood, taken around week 52, from a patient treated with tofacitinib. These receptors all come from a human donor with alopecia areata. Each CDR3 is given with its conserved first and last residue. D genes are given only for firm matches. Rows may omit the clone size; those that give it use once, few, many or a size class.

d_gene,j_gene,v_gene,abundance,CDR3aa,CDR3nt
TRBD2,TRBJ2-1,TRBV5-1,-,CASSLVTSGGYNEQFF,TGCGCCAGCAGCTTGGTCACTAGCGGGGGATACAATGAGCAGTTCTTC
-,TRBJ2-3,TRBV14,once,CASSPGPASTDTQYF,TGTGCCAGCAGCCCCGGGCCGGCGAGCACAGATACGCAGTATTTT
-,TRBJ2-1,TRBV13,once,CASSLVGEQFF,TGTGCCAGCAGCTTAGTGGGTGAGCAGTTCTTC
TRBD1,TRBJ1-1,TRBV5-6,-,CASSLGGRNTEAFF,TGTGCCAGCAGCTTAGGGGGCCGGAACACTGAAGCTTTCTTT
TRBD1,TRBJ2-1,TRBV10-3,-,CAIRLTRGPGYNEQFF,TGTGCCATCCGGCTGACCAGGGGGCCTGGCTACAATGAGCAGTTCTTC
-,TRBJ1-5,TRBV29-1,-,CTPRAWTVKQPQHF,TGCACCCCGAGGGCATGGACGGTTAAACAGCCCCAGCATTTT
TRBD1,TRBJ1-5,TRBV23-1,-,CASSQFGQVPSFQPQHF,TGCGCCAGCAGTCAATTCGGACAGGTGCCTTCATTCCAGCCCCAGCATTTT
-,TRBJ2-6,TRBV11-2,-,CASSLVDSGANVLTF,TGTGCCAGCAGCTTAGTAGACTCTGGGGCCAACGTCCTGACTTTC
-,TRBJ1-5,TRBV11-2,-,CASSLWAGPQHF,TGTGCCAGCAGCTTGTGGGCAGGGCCCCAGCATTTT
TRBD1,TRBJ2-2,TRBV4-2,-,CASSREGQGSNTGELFF,TGTGCCAGCAGCCGAGAGGGACAGGGATCGAACACCGGGGAGCTGTTTTTT
-,TRBJ2-5,TRBV7-9,-,CASRAGVETQYF,TGTGCCAGCAGAGCAGGGGTAGAGACCCAGTACTTC
-,TRBJ1-2,TRBV25-1,few,CASSEITGFYGYTF,TGTGCCAGCAGTGAAATTACAGGTTTCTATGGCTACACCTTC
-,TRBJ2-5,TRBV29-1,-,CSAHLEYQETQYF,TGCAGCGCCCACCTAGAATACCAAGAGACCCAGTACTTC
-,TRBJ1-1,TRBV10-3,-,CAINQHQNTEAFF,TGTGCCATCAACCAACACCAGAACACTGAAGCTTTCTTT
TRBD1,TRBJ1-2,TRBV4-3,few,CASSLEGQRLRGYTF,TGCGCCAGCAGCCTTGAGGGACAGCGCCTTCGTGGCTACACCTTC
-,TRBJ2-1,TRBV30,once,CAWGRANEQFF,TGTGCCTGGGGAAGAGCCAATGAGCAGTTCTTC
TRBD1,TRBJ1-6,TRBV5-1,-,CASSLRVQGARDNSPLHF,TGCGCCAGCAGCTTACGCGTACAGGGGGCGCGGGATAATTCACCCCTCCACTTT
-,TRBJ2-3,TRBV6-1,many,CASSVGPASTDTQYF,TGTGCCAGCAGTGTAGGACCGGCTAGCACAGATACGCAGTATTTT
-,TRBJ1-6,TRBV7-9,-,CASSLLDRHNSPLHF,TGTGCCAGCAGCTTACTGGACAGACATAATTCACCCCTCCACTTT
-,TRBJ1-2,TRBV6-5,-,CASSYPSGGHYGYTF,TGTGCCAGCAGTTACCCCTCGGGAGGGCACTATGGCTACACCTTC
-,TRBJ2-7,TRBV6-5,few,CASRPIWDTAYEQYF,TGTGCCAGCAGACCCATCTGGGATACGGCTTACGAGCAGTACTTC
-,TRBJ2-5,TRBV20-1,-,CSARDRETQYF,TGCAGTGCTAGAGATCGCGAGACCCAGTACTTC
-,TRBJ1-2,TRBV6-5,-,CASSYLREGGYTF,TGTGCCAGCAGTTATCTCAGGGAGGGTGGCTACACCTTC
-,TRBJ1-6,TRBV6-1,-,CASSEWGGESPLHF,TGTGCCAGCAGTGAATGGGGGGGCGAATCACCCCTCCACTTT
-,TRBJ1-1,TRBV14,-,CASSVQLNTEAFF,TGTGCCAGCAGCGTACAGCTGAACACTGAAGCTTTCTTT
-,TRBJ1-2,TRBV30,-,CAWHPGVYGYTF,TGTGCCTGGCACCCTGGCGTCTATGGCTACACCTTC
-,TRBJ2-7,TRBV25-1,-,CASSDSSRPYEQYF,TGTGCCAGCAGTGACTCCTCACGGCCCTACGAGCAGTACTTC
-,TRBJ2-5,TRBV30,-,CAWTADQETQYF,TGTGCCTGGACGGCGGATCAAGAGACCCAGTACTTC
-,TRBJ1-1,TRBV30,-,CAWSDGGTEAFF,TGTGCCTGGAGTGATGGGGGCACTGAAGCTTTCTTT
TRBD2,TRBJ2-5,TRBV7-9,-,CASSPRGGPQETQYF,TGTGCCAGCAGCCCCCGCGGGGGACCCCAAGAGACCCAGTACTTC
-,TRBJ2-3,TRBV29-1,few,CSGKSTDTQYF,TGCAGCGGTAAAAGCACAGATACGCAGTATTTT
-,TRBJ1-1,TRBV30,-,CASGAGRNTEAFF,TGTGCCTCCGGGGCGGGGAGGAACACTGAAGCTTTCTTT
TRBD1,TRBJ1-1,TRBV4-2,-,CASSHYEGTGNTEAFF,TGTGCCAGCAGCCATTACGAAGGGACAGGGAACACTGAAGCTTTCTTT
-,TRBJ2-1,TRBV4-1,-,CAISRALYNEQFF,TGCGCCATTTCGCGGGCCCTCTACAATGAGCAGTTCTTC
-,TRBJ1-5,TRBV19,once,CASSARVISNQPQHF,TGTGCCAGTAGTGCAAGGGTTATCAGCAATCAGCCCCAGCATTTT
TRBD2,TRBJ2-1,TRBV15,-,CATSRDGLDYNEQFF,TGTGCCACCAGCAGAGATGGACTAGACTACAATGAGCAGTTCTTC
TRBD1,TRBJ1-2,TRBV29-1,-,CSARQGLNYGYTF,TGCAGCGCCAGACAGGGGCTTAACTATGGCTACACCTTC
-,TRBJ1-2,TRBV15,-,CATSRPSAGANYGYTF,TGTGCCACCAGCAGACCATCGGCAGGCGCTAACTATGGCTACACCTTC
-,TRBJ2-1,TRBV25-1,once,CASSDPRGASSYNEQFF,TGTGCCAGCAGTGATCCCAGGGGGGCTAGCTCCTACAATGAGCAGTTCTTC
-,TRBJ1-5,TRBV2,-,CASSREGGNQPQHF,TGTGCCAGCAGCAGGGAAGGGGGCAATCAGCCCCAGCATTTT
-,TRBJ1-6,TRBV11-2,-,CASSLEPWALSSPLHF,TGTGCCAGCAGCTTAGAACCGTGGGCACTAAGTTCACCCCTCCACTTT
-,TRBJ2-7,TRBV29-1,-,CSVSNRPRGEQYF,TGCAGCGTGTCGAACCGGCCCCGGGGCGAGCAGTACTTC
-,TRBJ1-5,TRBV4-1,-,CASSQDGGGAYSNQPQHF,TGCGCCAGCAGCCAAGATGGGGGAGGAGCTTATAGCAATCAGCCCCAGCATTTT
TRBD1,TRBJ2-7,TRBV29-1,-,CSAVTGTGGSYEQYF,TGCAGCGCCGTAACCGGGACAGGGGGCTCGTACGAGCAGTACTTC
-,TRBJ2-4,TRBV5-6,few,CASSESGAGDIQYF,TGTGCCAGCAGTGAGAGTGGGGCCGGGGACATTCAGTACTTC
TRBD2,TRBJ2-3,TRBV7-2,-,CASSTTSDTQYF,TGTGCCAGCAGCACGACTAGCGACACGCAGTATTTT
TRBD2,TRBJ2-5,TRBV4-1,-,CASSQEGLAETQYF,TGCGCCAGCAGCCAAGAGGGACTAGCAGAGACCCAGTACTTC
TRBD1,TRBJ2-3,TRBV29-1,few,CSVGTGASWDTQYF,TGCAGCGTCGGGACAGGGGCAAGTTGGGATACGCAGTATTTT
-,TRBJ2-5,TRBV15,-,CATSRDWGAGETQYF,TGTGCCACCAGCAGAGATTGGGGGGCAGGGGAGACCCAGTACTTC